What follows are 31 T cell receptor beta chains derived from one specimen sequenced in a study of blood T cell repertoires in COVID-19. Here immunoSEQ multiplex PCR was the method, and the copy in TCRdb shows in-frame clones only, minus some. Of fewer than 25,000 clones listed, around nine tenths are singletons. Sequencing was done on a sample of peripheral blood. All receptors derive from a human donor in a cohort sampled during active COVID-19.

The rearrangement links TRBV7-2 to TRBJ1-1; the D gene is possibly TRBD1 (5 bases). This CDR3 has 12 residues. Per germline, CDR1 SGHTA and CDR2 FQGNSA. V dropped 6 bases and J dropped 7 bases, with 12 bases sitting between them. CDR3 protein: CASRMQGIEAFF. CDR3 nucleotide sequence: TGTGCCAGCAGGATGCAGGGCATTGAAGCTTTCTTT.

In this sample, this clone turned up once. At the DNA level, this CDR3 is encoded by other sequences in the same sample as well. CDR3 region: CATSDGQGPYEQYF. The CDR3 DNA reads as TGTGCCACCAGTGACGGACAGGGGCCCTACGAGCAGTACTTC. The chain employs TRBV24-1 and TRBJ2-7; 9 bases agree with TRBD1. V shed 4 bases, J shed 2 bases, and the junction held 2 bases outside the gene matches. This CDR3 region has 14 residues. In germline, CDR1 is KGHDR, CDR2 SFDVKD.

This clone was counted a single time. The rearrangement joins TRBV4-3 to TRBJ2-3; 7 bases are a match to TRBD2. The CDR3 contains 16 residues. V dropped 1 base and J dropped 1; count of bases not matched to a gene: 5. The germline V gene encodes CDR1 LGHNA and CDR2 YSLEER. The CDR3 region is CASSQVGGGGTDTQYF. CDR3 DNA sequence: TGCGCCAGCAGCCAAGTTGGGGGAGGGGGCACAGATACGCAGTATTTT.

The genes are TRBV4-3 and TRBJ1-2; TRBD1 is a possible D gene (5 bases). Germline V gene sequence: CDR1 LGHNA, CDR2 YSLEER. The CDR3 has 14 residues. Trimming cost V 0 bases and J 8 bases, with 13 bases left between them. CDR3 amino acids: CASSQEDGGVGYTF. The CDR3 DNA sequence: TGCGCCAGCAGCCAAGAAGATGGAGGGGTCGGCTACACCTTC.

DNA of the CDR3: TGTGCCAGTAGTGACACAAGCGGGAGCAAGTACAATGAGCAGTTCTTC. This translates into CASSDTSGSKYNEQFF. This chain links TRBV19 with TRBJ2-1; TRBD2 agrees at 8 bases. Germline loops: CDR1 LNHDA, CDR2 SQIVND (reference sequence). This CDR3 region has 16 residues. J was trimmed by 4 bases and V by 5 bases; bases with no gene match: 10.

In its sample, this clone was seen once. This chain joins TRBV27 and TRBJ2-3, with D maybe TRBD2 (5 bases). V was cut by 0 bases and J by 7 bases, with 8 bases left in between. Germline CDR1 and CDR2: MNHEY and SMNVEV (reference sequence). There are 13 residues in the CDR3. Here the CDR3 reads CASSLSAGYTQYF. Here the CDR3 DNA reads TGTGCCAGCAGTTTATCGGCGGGCTATACGCAGTATTTT.

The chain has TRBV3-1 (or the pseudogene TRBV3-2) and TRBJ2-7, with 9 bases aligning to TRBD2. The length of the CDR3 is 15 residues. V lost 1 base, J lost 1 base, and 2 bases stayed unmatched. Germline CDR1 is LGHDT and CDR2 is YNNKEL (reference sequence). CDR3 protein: CASSQGTSGSYEQYF. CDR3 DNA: TGTGCCAGCAGCCAAGGCACTAGCGGGTCCTACGAGCAGTACTTC.

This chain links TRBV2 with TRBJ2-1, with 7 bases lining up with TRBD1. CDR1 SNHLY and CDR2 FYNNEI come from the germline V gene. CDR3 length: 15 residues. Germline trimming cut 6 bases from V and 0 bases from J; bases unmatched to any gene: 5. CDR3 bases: TGTGCCAGCAGGGAGGACAGGAGCTCCTACAATGAGCAGTTCTTC. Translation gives CASREDRSSYNEQFF.

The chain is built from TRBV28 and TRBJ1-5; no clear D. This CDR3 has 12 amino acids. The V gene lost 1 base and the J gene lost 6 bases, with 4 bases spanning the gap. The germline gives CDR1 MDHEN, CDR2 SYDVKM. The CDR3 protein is CASSLSIQPQHF. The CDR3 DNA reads TGTGCCAGCAGTTTATCTATTCAGCCCCAGCATTTT.

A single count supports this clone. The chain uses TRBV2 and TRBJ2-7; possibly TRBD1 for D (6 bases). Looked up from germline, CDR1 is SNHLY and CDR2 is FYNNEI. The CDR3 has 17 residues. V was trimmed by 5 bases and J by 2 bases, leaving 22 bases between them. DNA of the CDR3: TGTGCCAGCAGTCTTCATGGGGGCGGCCCTCACCCCTACGAGCAGTACTTC. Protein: CASSLHGGGPHPYEQYF.

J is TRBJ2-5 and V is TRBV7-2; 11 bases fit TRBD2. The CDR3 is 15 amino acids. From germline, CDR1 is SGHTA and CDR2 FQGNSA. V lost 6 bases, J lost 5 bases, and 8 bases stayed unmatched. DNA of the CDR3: TGTGCCAGCAGTCCTGGACTAGCGGGTCCCGAGACCCAGTACTTC. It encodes CASSPGLAGPETQYF. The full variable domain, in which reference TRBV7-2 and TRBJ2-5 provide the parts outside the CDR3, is GAGVSQSPSNKVTEKGKDVELRCDPISGHTALYWYRQSLGQGLEFLIYFQGNSAPDKSGLPSDRFSAERTGGSVSTLTIQRTQQEDSAVYLCASSPGLAGPETQYFGPGTRLLVL.

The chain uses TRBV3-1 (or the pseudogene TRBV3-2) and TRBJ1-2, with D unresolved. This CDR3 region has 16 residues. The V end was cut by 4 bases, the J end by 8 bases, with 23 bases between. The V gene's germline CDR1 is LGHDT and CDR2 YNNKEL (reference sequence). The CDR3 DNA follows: TGTGCCAGCAGCCCTCCTGTAGTTAGCGCCAGAGGGGGCTACACCTTC. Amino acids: CASSPPVVSARGGYTF.

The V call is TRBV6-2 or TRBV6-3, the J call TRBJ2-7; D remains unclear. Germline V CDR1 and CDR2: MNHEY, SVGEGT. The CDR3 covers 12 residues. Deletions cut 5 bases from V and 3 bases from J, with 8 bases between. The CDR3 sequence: CASSEQVYEQYF. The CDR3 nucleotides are TGTGCCAGCAGTGAGCAGGTCTACGAGCAGTACTTC.

The CDR3 here is CASRTRQGADYGYTF. DNA for the CDR3: TGTGCCAGTAGAACCAGACAGGGGGCAGACTATGGCTACACCTTC. The chain uses TRBV19 and TRBJ1-2; TRBD1 aligns across 10 bases. Germline CDR1 reads LNHDA; CDR2 reads SQIVND (reference sequence). CDR3 size: 15 residues. With V trimmed by 6 bases and J by 3 bases, 7 bases remained unmatched.

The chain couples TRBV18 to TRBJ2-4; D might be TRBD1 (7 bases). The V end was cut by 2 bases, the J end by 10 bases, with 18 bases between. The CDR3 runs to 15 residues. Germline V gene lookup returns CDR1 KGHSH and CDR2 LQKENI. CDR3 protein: CASSPEGPGGRIQYF. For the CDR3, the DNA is TGTGCCAGCTCACCAGAGGGCCCAGGGGGGCGGATTCAGTACTTC.

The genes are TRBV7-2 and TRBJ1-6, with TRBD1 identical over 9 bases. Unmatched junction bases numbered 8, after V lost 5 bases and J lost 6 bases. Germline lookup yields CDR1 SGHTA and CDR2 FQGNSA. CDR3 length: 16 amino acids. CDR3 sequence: CASSRTGAPGNSPLHF. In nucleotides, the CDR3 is TGTGCCAGCAGCCGGACAGGGGCCCCGGGTAATTCACCCCTCCACTTT.

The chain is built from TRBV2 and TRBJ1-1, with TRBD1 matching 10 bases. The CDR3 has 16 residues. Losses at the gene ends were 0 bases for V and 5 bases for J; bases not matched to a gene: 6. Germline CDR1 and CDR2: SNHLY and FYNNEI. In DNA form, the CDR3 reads TGTGCCAGCAGTGAAGCGCTGGGGACAGGGGATACTGAAGCTTTCTTT. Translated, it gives CASSEALGTGDTEAFF.

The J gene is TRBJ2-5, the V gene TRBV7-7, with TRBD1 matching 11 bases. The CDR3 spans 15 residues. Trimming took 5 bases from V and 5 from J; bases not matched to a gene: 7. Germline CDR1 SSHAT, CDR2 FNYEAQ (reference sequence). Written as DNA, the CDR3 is TGTGCCAGCAGCCAATCCGGGACAGGGGGGGAGACCCAGTACTTC. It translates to CASSQSGTGGETQYF.

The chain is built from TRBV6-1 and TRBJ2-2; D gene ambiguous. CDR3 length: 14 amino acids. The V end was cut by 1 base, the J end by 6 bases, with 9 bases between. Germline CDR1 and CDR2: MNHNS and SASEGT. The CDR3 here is CASSEVPGPGELFF. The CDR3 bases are TGTGCCAGCAGTGAAGTTCCGGGTCCCGGGGAGCTGTTTTTT.

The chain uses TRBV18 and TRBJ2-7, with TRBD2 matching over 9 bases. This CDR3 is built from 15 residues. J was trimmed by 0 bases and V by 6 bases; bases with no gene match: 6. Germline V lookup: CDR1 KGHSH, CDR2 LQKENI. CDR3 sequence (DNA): TGTGCCAGCTCCCCTCTAGCGGGAAGCTCCTACGAGCAGTACTTC. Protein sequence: CASSPLAGSSYEQYF.

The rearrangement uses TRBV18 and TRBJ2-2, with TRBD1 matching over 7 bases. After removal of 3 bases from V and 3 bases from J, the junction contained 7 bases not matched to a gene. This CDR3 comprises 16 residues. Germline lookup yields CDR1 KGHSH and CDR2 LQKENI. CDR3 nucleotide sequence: TGTGCCAGCTCACCCTCAGGGGGTATGGACACCGGGGAGCTGTTTTTT. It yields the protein CASSPSGGMDTGELFF.

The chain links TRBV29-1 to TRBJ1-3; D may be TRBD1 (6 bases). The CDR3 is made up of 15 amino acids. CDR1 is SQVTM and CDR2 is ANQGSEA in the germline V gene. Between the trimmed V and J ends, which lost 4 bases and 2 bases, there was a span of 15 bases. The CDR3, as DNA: TGCAGCGTTGCCTGGCTAGGGGGTACTGGAAACACCATATATTTT. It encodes CSVAWLGGTGNTIYF.

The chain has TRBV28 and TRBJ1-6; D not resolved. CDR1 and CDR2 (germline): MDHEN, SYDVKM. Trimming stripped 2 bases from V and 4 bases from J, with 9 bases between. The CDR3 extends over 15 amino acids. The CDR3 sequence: CASSLTRTYNSPLHF. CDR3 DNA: TGTGCCAGCAGTTTAACCCGAACATATAATTCACCCCTCCACTTT.

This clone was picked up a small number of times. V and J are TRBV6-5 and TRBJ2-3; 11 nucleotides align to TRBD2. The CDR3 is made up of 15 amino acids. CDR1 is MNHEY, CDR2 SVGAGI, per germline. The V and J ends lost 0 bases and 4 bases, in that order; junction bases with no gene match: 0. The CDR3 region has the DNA TGTGCCAGCAGTTACTCGGGACTAGCGGCAGATACGCAGTATTTT. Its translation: CASSYSGLAADTQYF.

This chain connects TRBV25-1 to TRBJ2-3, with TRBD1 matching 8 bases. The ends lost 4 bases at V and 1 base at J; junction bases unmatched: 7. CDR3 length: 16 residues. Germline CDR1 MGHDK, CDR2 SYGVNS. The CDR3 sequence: CASSVTGGVGTDTQYF. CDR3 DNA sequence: TGTGCCAGCAGTGTAACAGGGGGAGTGGGCACAGATACGCAGTATTTT. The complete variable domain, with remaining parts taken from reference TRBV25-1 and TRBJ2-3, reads EADIYQTPRYLVIGTGKKITLECSQTMGHDKMYWYQQDPGMELHLIHYSYGVNSTEKGDLSSESTVSRIRTEHFPLTLESARPSHTSQYLCASSVTGGVGTDTQYFGPGTRLTVL.

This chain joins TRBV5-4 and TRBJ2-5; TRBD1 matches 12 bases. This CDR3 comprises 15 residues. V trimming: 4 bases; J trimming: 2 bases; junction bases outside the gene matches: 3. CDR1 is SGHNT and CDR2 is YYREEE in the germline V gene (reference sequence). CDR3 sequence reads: CASSPGQGAQETQYF. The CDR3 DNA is TGTGCCAGCAGCCCGGGACAGGGGGCACAAGAGACCCAGTACTTC.

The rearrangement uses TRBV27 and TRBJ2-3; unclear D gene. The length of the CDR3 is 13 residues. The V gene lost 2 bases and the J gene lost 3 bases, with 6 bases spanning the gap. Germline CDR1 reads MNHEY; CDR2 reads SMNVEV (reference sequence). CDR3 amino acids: CASSLARTDTQYF. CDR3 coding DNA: TGTGCCAGCAGTTTAGCTAGAACAGATACGCAGTATTTT.

CDR3 protein: CASSRGWGPKETQYF. The CDR3 region has the DNA TGTGCCAGCAGCCGCGGGTGGGGGCCTAAAGAGACCCAGTACTTC. The gene calls are TRBV7-3 and TRBJ2-5, with a weak D call TRBD1 (6 bases). Germline V CDR1 and CDR2: SGHTA, FQGTGA. V lost 5 bases and J lost 3, with 16 bases in between. This CDR3 is built from 15 residues.

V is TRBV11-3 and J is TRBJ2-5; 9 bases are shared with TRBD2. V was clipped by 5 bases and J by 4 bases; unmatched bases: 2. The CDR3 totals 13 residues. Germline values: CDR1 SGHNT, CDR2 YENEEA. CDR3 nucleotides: TGTGCCAGCAGCCGTAGCGGGGGAGAGACCCAGTACTTC. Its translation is CASSRSGGETQYF.

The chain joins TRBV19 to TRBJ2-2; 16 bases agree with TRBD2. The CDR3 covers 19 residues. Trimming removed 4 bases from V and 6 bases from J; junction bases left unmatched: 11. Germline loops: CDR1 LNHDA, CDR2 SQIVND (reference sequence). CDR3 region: CASSSVLGLAGGYAGELFF. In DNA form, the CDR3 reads TGTGCCAGTAGTAGCGTTCTGGGACTAGCGGGAGGGTATGCCGGGGAGCTGTTTTTT.

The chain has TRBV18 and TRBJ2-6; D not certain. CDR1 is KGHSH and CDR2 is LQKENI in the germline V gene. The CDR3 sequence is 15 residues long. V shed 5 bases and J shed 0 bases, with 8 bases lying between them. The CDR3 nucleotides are TGTGCCAGCTCAACGGGTAGCTCTGGGGCCAACGTCCTGACTTTC. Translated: CASSTGSSGANVLTF. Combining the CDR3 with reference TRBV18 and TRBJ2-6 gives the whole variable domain NAGVMQNPRHLVRRRGQEARLRCSPMKGHSHVYWYRQLPEEGLKFMVYLQKENIIDESGMPKERFSAEFPKEGPSILRIQQVVRGDSAAYFCASSTGSSGANVLTFGAGSRLTVL.